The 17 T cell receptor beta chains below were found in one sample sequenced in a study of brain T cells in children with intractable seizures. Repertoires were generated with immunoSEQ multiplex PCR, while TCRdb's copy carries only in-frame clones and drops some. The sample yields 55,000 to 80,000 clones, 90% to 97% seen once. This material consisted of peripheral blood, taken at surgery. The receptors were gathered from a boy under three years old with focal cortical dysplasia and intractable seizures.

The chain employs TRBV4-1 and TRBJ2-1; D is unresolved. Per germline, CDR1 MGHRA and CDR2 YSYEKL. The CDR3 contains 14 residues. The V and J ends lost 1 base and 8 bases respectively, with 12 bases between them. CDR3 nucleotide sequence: TGCGCCAGCAGCCAAGCGGCGCTAATCGATGAGCAGTTCTTC. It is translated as CASSQAALIDEQFF.

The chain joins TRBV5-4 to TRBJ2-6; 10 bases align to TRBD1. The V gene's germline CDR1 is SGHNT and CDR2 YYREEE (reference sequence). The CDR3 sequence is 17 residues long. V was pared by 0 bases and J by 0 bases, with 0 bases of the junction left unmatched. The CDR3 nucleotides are TGTGCCAGCAGCTTGGGGGACAGGGGCTCTGGGGCCAACGTCCTGACTTTC. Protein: CASSLGDRGSGANVLTF.

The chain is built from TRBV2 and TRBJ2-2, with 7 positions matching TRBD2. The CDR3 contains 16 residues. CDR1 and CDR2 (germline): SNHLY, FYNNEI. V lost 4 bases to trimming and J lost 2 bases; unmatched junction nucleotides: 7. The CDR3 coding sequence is TGTGCCAGCAGTGTAGCGGGTTACCCTAACACCGGGGAGCTGTTTTTT. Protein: CASSVAGYPNTGELFF.

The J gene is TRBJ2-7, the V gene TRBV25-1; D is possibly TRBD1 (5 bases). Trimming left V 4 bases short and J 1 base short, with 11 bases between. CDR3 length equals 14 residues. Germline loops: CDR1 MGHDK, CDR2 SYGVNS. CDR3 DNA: TGTGCCAGCAGTGCAGGGTTCTTGTCCTACGAGCAGTACTTC. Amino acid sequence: CASSAGFLSYEQYF.

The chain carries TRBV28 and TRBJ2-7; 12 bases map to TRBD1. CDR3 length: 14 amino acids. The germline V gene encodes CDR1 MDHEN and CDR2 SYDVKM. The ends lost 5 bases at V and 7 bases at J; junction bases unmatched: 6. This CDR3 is CASSPGQGAKEQYF. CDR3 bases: TGTGCCAGCAGTCCGGGACAGGGGGCGAAGGAGCAGTACTTC. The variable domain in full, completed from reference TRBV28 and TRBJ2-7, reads DVKVTQSSRYLVKRTGEKVFLECVQDMDHENMFWYRQDPGLGLRLIYFSYDVKMKEKGDIPEGYSVSREKKERFSLILESASTNQTSMYLCASSPGQGAKEQYFGPGTRLTVT.

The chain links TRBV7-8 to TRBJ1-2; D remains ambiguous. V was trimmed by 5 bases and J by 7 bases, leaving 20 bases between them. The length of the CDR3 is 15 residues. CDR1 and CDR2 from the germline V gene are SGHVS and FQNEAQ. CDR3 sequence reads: CASSPERARSSGYTF. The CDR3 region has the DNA TGTGCCAGCAGCCCTGAGAGGGCGAGGTCCTCTGGCTACACCTTC.

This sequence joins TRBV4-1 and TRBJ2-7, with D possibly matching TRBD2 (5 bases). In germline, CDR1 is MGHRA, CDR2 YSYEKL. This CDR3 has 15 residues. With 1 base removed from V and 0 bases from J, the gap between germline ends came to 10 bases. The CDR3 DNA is TGCGCCAGCAGCCAAGGGGTGGGGAGCTCCTACGAGCAGTACTTC. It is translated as CASSQGVGSSYEQYF.

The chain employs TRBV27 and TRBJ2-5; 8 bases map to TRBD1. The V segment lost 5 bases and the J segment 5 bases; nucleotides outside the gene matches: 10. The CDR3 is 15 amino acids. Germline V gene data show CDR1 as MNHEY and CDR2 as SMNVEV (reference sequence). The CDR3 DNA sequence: TGTGCCAGCAGTCTAAACGCAGGGGGCAGGGAGACCCAGTACTTC. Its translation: CASSLNAGGRETQYF.

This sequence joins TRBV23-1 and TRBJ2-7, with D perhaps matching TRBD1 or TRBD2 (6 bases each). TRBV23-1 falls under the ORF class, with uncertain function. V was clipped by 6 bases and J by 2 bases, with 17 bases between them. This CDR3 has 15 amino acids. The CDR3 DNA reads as TGCGCCAGCAGATCGGGGGCCCGGGGACCCTACGAGCAGTACTTC. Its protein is CASRSGARGPYEQYF.

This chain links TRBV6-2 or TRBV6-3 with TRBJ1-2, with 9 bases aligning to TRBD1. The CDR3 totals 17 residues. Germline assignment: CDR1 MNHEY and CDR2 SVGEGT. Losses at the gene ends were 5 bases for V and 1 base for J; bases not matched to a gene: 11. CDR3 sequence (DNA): TGTGCCAGCAGTCCCCGGGACAGGGCTAATCTTAACTATGGCTACACCTTC. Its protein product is CASSPRDRANLNYGYTF.

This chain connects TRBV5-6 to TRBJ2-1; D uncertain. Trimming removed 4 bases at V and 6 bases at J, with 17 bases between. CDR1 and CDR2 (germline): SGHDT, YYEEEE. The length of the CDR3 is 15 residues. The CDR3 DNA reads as TGTGCCAGCAGCCAGCTTCTTCCGAATTTCAATGAGCAGTTCTTC. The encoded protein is CASSQLLPNFNEQFF.

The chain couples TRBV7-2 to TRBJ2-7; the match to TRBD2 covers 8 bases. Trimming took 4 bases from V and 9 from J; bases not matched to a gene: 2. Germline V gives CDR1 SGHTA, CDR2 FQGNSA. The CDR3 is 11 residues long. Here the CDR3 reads CASSSGGAQYF. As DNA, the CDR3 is TGTGCCAGCAGCTCCGGGGGGGCGCAGTACTTC.

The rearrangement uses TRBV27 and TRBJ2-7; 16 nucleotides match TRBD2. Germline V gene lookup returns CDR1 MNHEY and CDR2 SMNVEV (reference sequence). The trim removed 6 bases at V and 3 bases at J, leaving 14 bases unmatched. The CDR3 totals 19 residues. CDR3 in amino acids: CASRKNRGTSGREYYEQYF. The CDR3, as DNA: TGTGCCAGCAGGAAAAACAGGGGGACTAGCGGGAGGGAATACTACGAGCAGTACTTC.

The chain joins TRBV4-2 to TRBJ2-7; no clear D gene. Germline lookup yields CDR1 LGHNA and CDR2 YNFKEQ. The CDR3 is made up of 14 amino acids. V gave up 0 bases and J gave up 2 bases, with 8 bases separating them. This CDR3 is CASSQDRFTYEQYF. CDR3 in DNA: TGTGCCAGCAGCCAAGATCGATTCACCTACGAGCAGTACTTC.

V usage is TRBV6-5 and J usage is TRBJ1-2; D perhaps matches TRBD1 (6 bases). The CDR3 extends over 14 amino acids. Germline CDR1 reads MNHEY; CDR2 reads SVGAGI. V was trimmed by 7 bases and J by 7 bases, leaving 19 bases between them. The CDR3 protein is CASNPTPGALGYTF. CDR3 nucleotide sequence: TGTGCCAGCAACCCCACTCCGGGGGCACTTGGCTACACCTTC.

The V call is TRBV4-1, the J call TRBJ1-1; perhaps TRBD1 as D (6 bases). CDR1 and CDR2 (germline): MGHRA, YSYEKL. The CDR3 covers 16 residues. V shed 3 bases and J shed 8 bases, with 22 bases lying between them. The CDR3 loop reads CASSQTPEGGGREAFF. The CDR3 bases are TGCGCCAGCAGCCAGACCCCTGAGGGGGGGGGCCGGGAAGCTTTCTTT.

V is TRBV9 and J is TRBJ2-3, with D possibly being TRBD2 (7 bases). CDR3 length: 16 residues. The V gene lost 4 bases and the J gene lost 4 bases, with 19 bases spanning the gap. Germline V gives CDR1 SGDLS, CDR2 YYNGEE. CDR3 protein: CASSPVEWGGSDTQYF. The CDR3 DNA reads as TGTGCCAGCAGCCCCGTGGAGTGGGGGGGCTCAGATACGCAGTATTTT.